The rows below give T cell receptor beta chains drawn from one sample of a study of TIL therapy for anti-PD-1-resistant metastatic lung cancer. The assay was immunoSEQ multiplex PCR, and TCRdb's table has in-frame clones only and misses some. The table includes 95,000 or so clones, 50% to 70% detected once. This material consisted of tumor tissue, taken at baseline. The receptor set was obtained from a person aged 30 to 80 with non-small cell lung cancer. Both conserved end residues are part of each CDR3. The D gene is left open where the match is weak. A clone size is listed for some rows: how often the clone was seen (once, few, many), or a class if it is expanded.

size: .
length: 15
J: TRBJ2-2
V: TRBV19
D: TRBD2
CDR3: CASSPRLAGTGELFF
DNA: TGTGCCAGTAGTCCTAGACTAGCGGGAACCGGGGAGCTGTTTTTT

size: .
length: 11
J: TRBJ1-1
V: TRBV25-1
D: .
CDR3: CASGPTTEAFF
DNA: TGTGCCAGCGGCCCCACCACTGAAGCTTTCTTT

size: .
length: 9
J: TRBJ2-4
V: TRBV11-2
D: .
CDR3: CASSFIQYF
DNA: TGTGCCAGCAGCTTCATTCAGTACTTC

size: .
length: 13
J: TRBJ1-2
V: TRBV4-2
D: TRBD1
CDR3: CASSPGQVYGYTF
DNA: TGTGCCAGCAGCCCGGGACAGGTCTATGGCTACACCTTC

size: many
length: 12
J: TRBJ2-7
V: TRBV7-9
D: .
CDR3: CASSSRGHEQYF
DNA: TGTGCCAGCAGCTCTAGGGGTCACGAGCAGTACTTC

size: .
length: 16
J: TRBJ1-5
V: TRBV10-3
D: TRBD1
CDR3: CAITGIPDRGNQPQHF
DNA: TGTGCCATCACCGGAATTCCTGACAGGGGCAATCAGCCCCAGCATTTT

size: .
length: 16
J: TRBJ2-5
V: TRBV24-1
D: .
CDR3: CATSDPEAYPQETQYF
DNA: TGTGCCACCAGTGATCCGGAAGCCTATCCCCAAGAGACCCAGTACTTC

size: .
length: 13
J: TRBJ1-2
V: TRBV7-2
D: TRBD1
CDR3: CASSRDRGLGYTF
DNA: TGTGCCAGCAGCCGAGACAGGGGCTTAGGCTACACCTTC

size: .
length: 14
J: TRBJ2-5
V: TRBV5-6
D: .
CDR3: CASSLVGLDGTQYF
DNA: TGTGCCAGCAGCTTGGTGGGTCTAGATGGGACCCAGTACTTC

size: .
length: 15
J: TRBJ2-5
V: TRBV28
D: TRBD1
CDR3: CASSPPGQGQETQYF
DNA: TGTGCCAGCAGTCCTCCGGGACAGGGCCAAGAGACCCAGTACTTC

size: .
length: 11
J: TRBJ2-5
V: TRBV20-1
D: .
CDR3: CSAYLGETQYF
DNA: TGCAGTGCTTATTTGGGGGAGACCCAGTACTTC

size: .
length: 14
J: TRBJ1-3
V: TRBV7-3
D: .
CDR3: CASSLTASGNTIYF
DNA: TGTGCCAGCAGCTTAACAGCCTCTGGAAACACCATATATTTT

size: .
length: 14
J: TRBJ1-1
V: TRBV27
D: .
CDR3: CASSPRQENTEAFF
DNA: TGTGCCAGCAGTCCCAGGCAGGAGAACACTGAAGCTTTCTTT

size: .
length: 13
J: TRBJ2-7
V: TRBV25-1
D: .
CDR3: CASSAGGSYEQYF
DNA: TGTGCCAGCAGTGCGGGCGGTTCCTACGAGCAGTACTTC

size: .
length: 14
J: TRBJ2-1
V: TRBV30
D: TRBD1
CDR3: CAWSVGTGGDEQFF
DNA: TGTGCCTGGAGTGTAGGGACAGGGGGCGACGAGCAGTTCTTC

size: .
length: 12
J: TRBJ2-3
V: TRBV2
D: .
CDR3: CASRRTMDTQYF
DNA: TGTGCCAGCAGGAGGACTATGGATACGCAGTATTTT

size: .
length: 17
J: TRBJ1-4
V: TRBV7-2
D: .
CDR3: CASSLDDEVATNEKLFF
DNA: TGTGCCAGCAGCTTAGATGACGAAGTTGCAACTAATGAAAAACTGTTTTTT

size: .
length: 14
J: TRBJ1-6
V: TRBV2
D: .
CDR3: CASEGGTGTSPLHF
DNA: TGTGCCTCCGAGGGGGGGACGGGGACCTCACCCCTCCACTTT

size: .
length: 10
J: TRBJ2-7
V: TRBV20-1
D: .
CDR3: CSAARYEQYF
DNA: TGCAGTGCTGCCCGATACGAGCAGTACTTC

size: few
length: 15
J: TRBJ2-7
V: TRBV2
D: .
CDR3: CASSPTGGSAYEQYF
DNA: TGTGCCAGCAGCCCTACTGGGGGGTCAGCCTACGAGCAGTACTTC

size: .
length: 16
J: TRBJ2-3
V: TRBV7-9
D: TRBD1
CDR3: CASLREGRGPADTQYF
DNA: TGTGCCAGCCTAAGAGAGGGCAGGGGGCCCGCAGATACGCAGTATTTT

size: few
length: 15
J: TRBJ2-1
V: TRBV19
D: .
CDR3: CASSILSGLYNEQFF
DNA: TGTGCCAGTAGTATACTAAGCGGACTTTACAATGAGCAGTTCTTC

size: few
length: 13
J: TRBJ1-2
V: TRBV10-1
D: .
CDR3: CASSTDNRYGYTF
DNA: TGCGCCAGCTCCACGGACAACCGCTATGGCTACACCTTC

size: .
length: 15
J: TRBJ2-1
V: TRBV15
D: TRBD1
CDR3: CATSSRQGSYNEQFF
DNA: TGTGCCACCAGCAGTAGACAGGGGTCCTACAATGAGCAGTTCTTC

size: .
length: 13
J: TRBJ2-2
V: TRBV30
D: .
CDR3: CAWSVRNTGELFF
DNA: TGTGCCTGGAGTGTACGGAACACCGGGGAGCTGTTTTTT

size: few
length: 13
J: TRBJ1-2
V: TRBV29-1
D: TRBD1
CDR3: CSTMQGVGYGYTF
DNA: TGCAGCACCATGCAGGGGGTTGGCTATGGCTACACCTTC

size: .
length: 14
J: TRBJ2-3
V: TRBV3-1/TRBV3-2
D: .
CDR3: CASSQARLGDTQYF
DNA: TGTGCCAGCAGCCAAGCCAGACTAGGAGATACGCAGTATTTT

size: .
length: 14
J: TRBJ2-7
V: TRBV6-2/TRBV6-3
D: .
CDR3: CASSYKAGSYEQYF
DNA: TGTGCCAGCAGTTACAAGGCCGGATCATACGAGCAGTACTTC

size: .
length: 15
J: TRBJ2-5
V: TRBV18
D: .
CDR3: CASSPLITDQETQYF
DNA: TGTGCCAGCTCACCACTCATTACTGACCAAGAGACCCAGTACTTC

size: .
length: 14
J: TRBJ2-7
V: TRBV7-2
D: .
CDR3: CASNQQGGPYEQYF
DNA: TGTGCCAGCAACCAACAGGGCGGCCCCTACGAGCAGTACTTC

size: .
length: 13
J: TRBJ2-1
V: TRBV7-7
D: TRBD2
CDR3: CASSLPSGSKKFF
DNA: TGTGCTAGCAGCCTGCCTAGCGGGAGTAAAAAGTTCTTC

size: .
length: 13
J: TRBJ1-5
V: TRBV18
D: .
CDR3: CASSPGVNQPQHF
DNA: TGTGCCAGCTCCCCAGGGGTCAATCAGCCCCAGCATTTT

size: .
length: 16
J: TRBJ2-2
V: TRBV9
D: .
CDR3: CASSVAGRFLTGELFF
DNA: TGTGCCAGCAGCGTAGCAGGCAGGTTCCTCACCGGGGAGCTGTTTTTT

size: .
length: 15
J: TRBJ1-6
V: TRBV7-6
D: TRBD1
CDR3: CASSFRDRAGSPLHF
DNA: TGTGCCAGCAGCTTCCGGGACAGGGCTGGGTCACCCCTCCACTTT

size: .
length: 15
J: TRBJ2-2
V: TRBV9
D: TRBD2
CDR3: CASSPREGKTGELFF
DNA: TGTGCCAGCAGCCCCCGGGAGGGAAAGACCGGGGAGCTGTTTTTT

size: .
length: 14
J: TRBJ2-5
V: TRBV3-1/TRBV3-2
D: TRBD2
CDR3: CASSRWTGGETQYF
DNA: TGTGCCAGCAGCCGCTGGACGGGAGGCGAGACCCAGTACTTC

size: few
length: 16
J: TRBJ1-1
V: TRBV19
D: .
CDR3: CASSQGTGTWISEAFF
DNA: TGTGCCAGTAGTCAGGGAACCGGGACGTGGATTTCTGAAGCTTTCTTT

size: .
length: 13
J: TRBJ2-2
V: TRBV11-3
D: .
CDR3: CASRPRGSGELFF
DNA: TGTGCCAGCAGGCCTCGGGGGTCCGGGGAGCTGTTTTTT

size: .
length: 13
J: TRBJ2-5
V: TRBV18
D: .
CDR3: CASSPGRGETQYF
DNA: TGTGCCAGCTCACCAGGGCGGGGAGAGACCCAGTACTTC

size: .
length: 13
J: TRBJ2-1
V: TRBV19
D: TRBD2
CDR3: CASSRMGGGEQFF
DNA: TGTGCCAGTAGCCGCATGGGGGGGGGTGAGCAGTTCTTC